A selection of T cell receptor beta chains follows, all from one sample in a study of vaccination and CD4 T cells after COVID-19. These receptors have no identified antigens. TCRdb ran MiXCR on the PCR reads and lists one entry per CDR3 protein. The table records about 11,000 distinct CDR3 sequences, roughly 45% of them present only once. Source material: CD4+ T cells from blood, cultured in vitro. These receptors came from a human donor who had recovered from COVID-19. The conserved cysteine and the conserved F or W are not part of the CDR3 here.

v_gene: TRBV14; j_gene: TRBJ1-1; CDR3aa: ASSQSGGRTEAF
v_gene: TRBV6-4; j_gene: TRBJ2-5; CDR3aa: ATSTGPQETQY
v_gene: TRBV7-8; j_gene: TRBJ1-2; CDR3aa: ASSLVGGRGSYT
v_gene: TRBV20-1; j_gene: TRBJ2-5; CDR3aa: SASPPETQY
v_gene: TRBV5-3; j_gene: TRBJ2-7; CDR3aa: ARSHGQNEQY
v_gene: TRBV4-1; j_gene: TRBJ2-7; CDR3aa: ASSQDGTYEQY
v_gene: TRBV5-6; j_gene: TRBJ2-3; CDR3aa: ASSLGGFTDTQY
v_gene: TRBV30; j_gene: TRBJ1-2; CDR3aa: ASSEVNYGYT
v_gene: TRBV6-4; j_gene: TRBJ1-1; CDR3aa: ASSDSTGEGTEAF
v_gene: TRBV7-8; j_gene: TRBJ2-7; CDR3aa: ASSLGVGGPYEQY
v_gene: TRBV7-2; j_gene: TRBJ2-3; CDR3aa: ASSIGLAGGQDTQY
v_gene: TRBV11-3; j_gene: TRBJ2-2; CDR3aa: ASSSFSGGAVGELF
v_gene: TRBV6-2/TRBV6-3; j_gene: TRBJ2-5; CDR3aa: ASSYPGTQY
v_gene: TRBV7-9; j_gene: TRBJ1-1; CDR3aa: ASSLVYRVNTEAF
v_gene: TRBV18; j_gene: TRBJ2-2; CDR3aa: ASSPPNRGKDTGELF
v_gene: TRBV7-2; j_gene: TRBJ1-5; CDR3aa: ASSPTGGGGRPQH
v_gene: TRBV11-2; j_gene: -; CDR3aa: ASSPRGAGAPSYEQY
v_gene: TRBV6-1; j_gene: TRBJ1-6; CDR3aa: ASRPDGIGPPH
v_gene: TRBV5-4; j_gene: TRBJ1-6; CDR3aa: ASSLDSTQGGDSPLH
v_gene: TRBV6-1; j_gene: TRBJ1-1; CDR3aa: ASSTGAKAF
v_gene: TRBV6-2/TRBV6-3; j_gene: TRBJ1-2; CDR3aa: ASSYRVVYGYT
v_gene: TRBV11-2; j_gene: TRBJ1-2; CDR3aa: ASSSTRQTYGYT
v_gene: TRBV12-3/TRBV12-4; j_gene: TRBJ2-7; CDR3aa: ASSFARDRNLTSYEQY
v_gene: TRBV6-5; j_gene: TRBJ2-2; CDR3aa: ASGWGNTGELF
v_gene: TRBV24-1; j_gene: TRBJ2-3; CDR3aa: ATSRGGSGTDTQY
v_gene: TRBV2; j_gene: TRBJ2-5; CDR3aa: ASSEMYRGGETQY
v_gene: TRBV18; j_gene: TRBJ1-1; CDR3aa: ASSPGTGGTAEAF
v_gene: TRBV3-1; j_gene: TRBJ1-1; CDR3aa: ASSIRTGANTEAF
v_gene: TRBV12-3/TRBV12-4; j_gene: TRBJ1-2; CDR3aa: ASRDGGRGYT
v_gene: TRBV25-1; j_gene: TRBJ1-4; CDR3aa: ASSEYKGREKLF
v_gene: TRBV7-7; j_gene: TRBJ2-2; CDR3aa: ASSLDRAGTGELF